This T cell receptor beta chain was profiled in a study of cytomegalovirus exposure and HLA in healthy donors. This table comes from immunoSEQ multiplex PCR, and its TCRdb copy is limited to in-frame clones, with some not included. Here the sample spans some 100,000 clones, approximately 86% being singletons. The donors belonged to the roughly 120-subject validation cohort, separate from the approximately 700-subject first cohort. The sequenced material came from PBMCs. The receptor was derived from a man aged 18-30 years in good health and CMV-seropositive.

CDR3 coding DNA: TGTGCCAGTAGACCCGGCGCAGGCACAGCTAACTATGGCTACACCTTC. It encodes CASRPGAGTANYGYTF. The chain couples TRBV19 to TRBJ1-2; no definite D call. The CDR3 has 16 amino acids. Trimming pared 6 bases from V and 0 bases from J, leaving 17 bases between. Germline CDR1 reads LNHDA; CDR2 reads SQIVND (reference sequence).